A single sample gave rise to the 6 T cell receptor beta chains below, sequenced in a study of beta chain features in type 1 diabetes. Expressed TCRB transcripts were sequenced because the isolated RNA had all been reverse transcribed beforehand. The protocol was immunoSEQ multiplex PCR, while the TCRdb copy is restricted to in-frame clones and leaves out a portion. The sample contains 900,000 or so clones, around a sixth of which appear only once. The sequencing sample was made of naive CD4+ T cells from blood. The receptors come from a woman aged 18-29 years in good health.

To note about this clone: This sample includes further DNA sequences coding for the same CDR3. The chain uses TRBV28 and TRBJ2-3; D unclear. The CDR3 extends over 12 amino acids. V was clipped by 6 bases and J by 0 bases, with 4 bases between them. Germline CDR1 reads MDHEN; CDR2 reads SYDVKM. The CDR3 nucleotides read TGTGCCAGCAGCGTCAGCACAGATACGCAGTATTTT. Its protein product is CASSVSTDTQYF. Full variable domain (missing parts from reference TRBV28 and TRBJ2-3): DVKVTQSSRYLVKRTGEKVFLECVQDMDHENMFWYRQDPGLGLRLIYFSYDVKMKEKGDIPEGYSVSREKKERFSLILESASTNQTSMYLCASSVSTDTQYFGPGTRLTVL.

This clone has a handful of counts. As DNA, the CDR3 is TGTGCCAGCAGTCCCGGCCTGCGGATGAACACTGAAGCTTTCTTT. Encoded protein: CASSPGLRMNTEAFF. The genes are TRBV28 and TRBJ1-1; no firm D call. Deletions cut 5 bases from V and 0 bases from J, with 13 bases between. In germline, CDR1 is MDHEN, CDR2 SYDVKM. The CDR3 contains 15 residues.

A few counts support this clone. This chain connects TRBV2 to TRBJ2-1, with D possibly TRBD2 on 5 matching bases. Germline V CDR1 and CDR2: SNHLY, FYNNEI. This CDR3 has 12 amino acids. The V end lost 6 bases, the J end lost 3 bases, and 6 bases lay between the germline ends. CDR3 DNA sequence: TGTGCCAGCAGCACTAGCTACAATGAGCAGTTCTTC. This sequence encodes CASSTSYNEQFF.

This clone came up a few times. The chain couples TRBV9 to TRBJ1-5; maybe TRBD1 (6 bases). Between the trimmed V and J ends, which lost 0 bases and 3 bases, there was a span of 10 bases. The CDR3 is 15 residues long. Germline values: CDR1 SGDLS, CDR2 YYNGEE. For the CDR3, the DNA is TGTGCCAGCAGCGTAGACCCAGGGGTCAATCAGCCCCAGCATTTT. This encodes CASSVDPGVNQPQHF.

Comment on this clone: A much larger clone differs from this one at a single base, so this may be a read error. The same CDR3 arises from other DNA sequences in this sample as well. This rearrangement joins TRBV19 to TRBJ2-1; D possibly corresponds to TRBD2 (5 bases). CDR1 LNHDA and CDR2 SQIVND come from the germline V gene (reference sequence). Trimming took off 6 bases at V and 0 bases at J, with 6 bases between the two ends. The CDR3 has 13 residues. The CDR3 reads CASRGSSYNEQFF. The DNA for the CDR3 is TGTGCCAGTAGGGGGAGCTCCTACAATGAGCAGTTCTTC.

Only a few counts were recorded for this clone. V and J are TRBV7-9 and TRBJ2-3, with D unclear. Germline CDR1 reads SEHNR; CDR2 reads FQNEAQ (reference sequence). V was cut by 5 bases and J by 1 base, with 13 bases left in between. CDR3 length: 15 residues. The CDR3 DNA is TGTGCCAGCAGCCGCACGGTATCGGGCACAGATACGCAGTATTTT. As protein: CASSRTVSGTDTQYF.